This record concerns one TCR beta chain sequence. The data stem from a study of cytomegalovirus exposure and HLA in healthy donors. The PCR was carried out with 60 Vbeta primers and 13 Jbeta primers. Clones were read by immunoSEQ multiplex PCR, and TCRdb kept only the in-frame ones, dropping some. The repertoire holds around 140,000 clones, with about 74% as singletons. The germline CDR1 and CDR2 sequences are SEHNR and FQNEAQ (reference sequence). The CDR3 loop spans 13 amino acids. Trimming took 6 bases from V and 8 from J, leaving 17 bases between them. Sequences were obtained from PBMCs. The TCR originated in a man between 40 and 49 years old in good health and CMV-seropositive. The chain employs TRBV7-9 and TRBJ2-7; TRBD2 is a possible D gene (6 bases). The CDR3 protein is CASRPGLSNKQYF. The CDR3 DNA is TGTGCCAGCAGACCCGGACTATCCAACAAGCAGTACTTC.